This T cell receptor (beta chain) was recorded in a study of T cell clusters in autoimmune cytopenias. The CDR3 length is 15 residues. Germline V gene sequence: CDR1 SGHVS, CDR2 FNYEAQ. Multiplex touch-down PCR amplified TRB using TRB-A and TRB-B pools in one tube. One entry per CDR3 protein, without DNA, is what TCRdb gives after re-calling the multiplex PCR reads. In all, the sample yields thousands of distinct CDR3 sequences. Some 38,000 genome equivalents of blood DNA were amplified for TRB. These data also featured in a second study, about T cell repertoires in aging, cancer and after chemotherapy.

Sequenced material: peripheral blood. The V gene is TRBV7-6, the J gene TRBJ2-7. This receptor was obtained from a human donor in good health. CDR3 sequence reads: CASSFSGAVSYEQYF. Filled out from reference TRBV7-6 and TRBJ2-7, the complete variable domain reads GAGVSQSPRYKVTKRGQDVALRCDPISGHVSLYWYRQALGQGPEFLTYFNYEAQQDKSGLPNDRFSAERPEGSISTLTIQRTEQRDSAMYRCASSFSGAVSYEQYFGPGTRLTVT.